This T cell receptor beta chain appears in the sequencing data of a study of T cells after posttransplantation cyclophosphamide. Study conclusions and caveats: Later blood repertoires were often dominated by clones from the donor CD8+ memory compartment. TRB clonality was highly associated with recipient CMV seropositivity and reactivation. Tissue-infiltrating T cells from skin or gut overlapped little with blood T cells.

A note on this clone: Its antigen is not known.

Repertoires were generated with immunoSEQ multiplex PCR, while TCRdb's copy carries only in-frame clones and drops some. Of 12,000 or so clones in the sample, 80% to 90% were seen once. Cyclophosphamide on days +3 and +4 followed busulfan-fludarabine conditioning and a marrow graft. The sample was PBMCs, taken after allogeneic stem cell transplant with posttransplant cyclophosphamide. The sequence came from a female patient aged 45-65 years who received an allogeneic stem cell transplant from a related donor, was CMV-positive, and had no GVHD. Among the T cells, some may be from the graft donor.

CDR3 bases: TGTGCCAGCGGACGGCAGGGGGCGATTGGCAATGAGCAGTTCTTC. Translated, it gives CASGRQGAIGNEQFF. The chain employs TRBV6-5 and TRBJ2-1; 8 bases align to TRBD1. Germline V lookup: CDR1 MNHEY, CDR2 SVGAGI. Losses at the gene ends were 8 bases for V and 6 bases for J; bases not matched to a gene: 12. This CDR3 is 15 amino acids long.